A selection of T cell receptor beta chains follows, all from one sample in a study of control samples from healthy donors and cancer patients. Assay: immunoSEQ multiplex PCR; the TCRdb copy retains only in-frame clones and omits some. Of about 72,000 clones in the sample, around 92% were seen once. Sequencing was performed on blood. These receptor sequences come from an older woman in good health. CDR3s include the opening cysteine and the closing phenylalanine or tryptophan. Each record gives: J gene, D gene, clone size, V gene, CDR3 DNA, CDR3 protein. A D gene is named only where the DNA matches it firmly. Some rows mark clone size as missing; the rest say once, few, many or name a class of expanded clone.

j_call: TRBJ2-3; d_call: -; clone_size: -; v_call: TRBV6-1; cdr3_nt: TGTGCCAGCAGTGCCCTCTTAAGGGCGGTAGACCGGTATAGCACAGATACGCAGTATTTT; cdr3_aa: CASSALLRAVDRYSTDTQYF
j_call: TRBJ2-3; d_call: -; clone_size: -; v_call: TRBV29-1; cdr3_nt: TGCAGCTTTTGGGCTACAGATACGCAGTATTTT; cdr3_aa: CSFWATDTQYF
j_call: TRBJ1-2; d_call: TRBD1; clone_size: -; v_call: TRBV10-2; cdr3_nt: TGCGCCAGCAGTGAGTCGAGGAGGGGGCGGGTGTACTATGGCTACACCTTC; cdr3_aa: CASSESRRGRVYYGYTF
j_call: TRBJ2-2; d_call: -; clone_size: -; v_call: TRBV11-2; cdr3_nt: TGTGCCAGCAGCTTACGACAGTCATTCGTTGGCGGGTCCGGGGAGCTGTTTTTT; cdr3_aa: CASSLRQSFVGGSGELFF
j_call: TRBJ1-5; d_call: -; clone_size: -; v_call: TRBV12-2; cdr3_nt: TGTGCAAGTCGCTTAGGGGTTTCTGGTCAGCCCCAGCATTTT; cdr3_aa: CASRLGVSGQPQHF
j_call: TRBJ2-6; d_call: -; clone_size: -; v_call: TRBV5-1; cdr3_nt: TGCGCCAGCAGCTTGGACGGATCTGGGGCCAACGTCCTGACTTTC; cdr3_aa: CASSLDGSGANVLTF
j_call: TRBJ2-7; d_call: -; clone_size: -; v_call: TRBV5-6; cdr3_nt: TGTGCCAGCAGCTTGTATGGGGAGTCGACCTACGAGCAGTACTTC; cdr3_aa: CASSLYGESTYEQYF
j_call: TRBJ1-3; d_call: -; clone_size: -; v_call: TRBV21-1; cdr3_nt: TGTGCCAGCAGCCATAAAGGACGAGGACAGGGAAACACCATATATTTT; cdr3_aa: CASSHKGRGQGNTIYF
j_call: TRBJ1-1; d_call: -; clone_size: -; v_call: TRBV30; cdr3_nt: TGTGCCTGGAGTGTAAGTAGTGCTGAAGCTTTCTTT; cdr3_aa: CAWSVSSAEAFF
j_call: TRBJ2-3; d_call: TRBD1; clone_size: -; v_call: TRBV28; cdr3_nt: TGTGCCAGCAGACGCCGACAGGGGGCAGCAGATACGCAGTATTTT; cdr3_aa: CASRRRQGAADTQYF
j_call: TRBJ2-1; d_call: TRBD2; clone_size: -; v_call: TRBV7-8; cdr3_nt: TGCGCCAGCAGCTTAGCCGGGACTAGAAAAGGGGAGCAGTTCTTC; cdr3_aa: CASSLAGTRKGEQFF
j_call: TRBJ2-5; d_call: TRBD1; clone_size: -; v_call: TRBV10-3; cdr3_nt: TGTGCCATCAGGACAGGGTACGGGGAGACCCAGTACTTC; cdr3_aa: CAIRTGYGETQYF
j_call: TRBJ1-3; d_call: -; clone_size: once; v_call: TRBV9; cdr3_nt: TGTGCCAGCAGCGTACAGGGGTCCTCTGGAAACACCATATATTTT; cdr3_aa: CASSVQGSSGNTIYF
j_call: TRBJ2-3; d_call: -; clone_size: -; v_call: TRBV5-1; cdr3_nt: TGCGCCAGCAGCGAATCGGGGACAGATACGCAGTATTTT; cdr3_aa: CASSESGTDTQYF
j_call: TRBJ1-1; d_call: TRBD1; clone_size: -; v_call: TRBV28; cdr3_nt: TGTGCCAGCAGCCTAAGGGGGCAAAGGGGGTTTAACACTGAAGCTTTCTTT; cdr3_aa: CASSLRGQRGFNTEAFF
j_call: TRBJ2-7; d_call: -; clone_size: -; v_call: TRBV7-9; cdr3_nt: TGTGCCAGCGTAGGGGGTCCCTACGAGCAGTACTTC; cdr3_aa: CASVGGPYEQYF
j_call: TRBJ2-1; d_call: TRBD2; clone_size: -; v_call: TRBV10-1; cdr3_nt: TGCGCCAGCAGTGGGGGTAGCGGGTGGGGCTCCTACAATGAGCAGTTCTTC; cdr3_aa: CASSGGSGWGSYNEQFF
j_call: TRBJ2-3; d_call: TRBD1; clone_size: -; v_call: TRBV7-3; cdr3_nt: TGTGCCAGCAGCGAAGGACAGGGTACAGATACGCAGTATTTT; cdr3_aa: CASSEGQGTDTQYF
j_call: TRBJ1-2; d_call: TRBD1; clone_size: -; v_call: TRBV2; cdr3_nt: TGTGCCAGCAGGACGGGACAGTCCTGGGGCTACACCTTC; cdr3_aa: CASRTGQSWGYTF
j_call: TRBJ1-1; d_call: TRBD1; clone_size: -; v_call: TRBV19; cdr3_nt: TGTGCCAGTAGGCCACAGGGGATGAACACTGAAGCTTTCTTT; cdr3_aa: CASRPQGMNTEAFF
j_call: TRBJ2-5; d_call: -; clone_size: -; v_call: TRBV6-1; cdr3_nt: TGTGCCAGCAGTGAAGGACAGACCCAGTACTTC; cdr3_aa: CASSEGQTQYF
j_call: TRBJ1-5; d_call: -; clone_size: -; v_call: TRBV19; cdr3_nt: TGTGCCAGTAGCCGAACAAGGTCTCAGCCCCAGCATTTT; cdr3_aa: CASSRTRSQPQHF
j_call: TRBJ1-6; d_call: -; clone_size: -; v_call: TRBV14; cdr3_nt: TGTGCCAGCAGCCCCGAGGGGTATAATTCACCCCTCCACTTT; cdr3_aa: CASSPEGYNSPLHF
j_call: TRBJ2-4; d_call: -; clone_size: -; v_call: TRBV5-3; cdr3_nt: TGTGCCAGAAGCTTGGCCAAGGACGACCCAGCCAAAAACATTCAGTACTTC; cdr3_aa: CARSLAKDDPAKNIQYF
j_call: TRBJ1-4; d_call: -; clone_size: once; v_call: TRBV9; cdr3_nt: TGTGCCAGCAGCGCTCCGATGGACCCCAAACTGTTTTTT; cdr3_aa: CASSAPMDPKLFF
j_call: TRBJ2-2; d_call: TRBD2; clone_size: -; v_call: TRBV3-1/TRBV3-2; cdr3_nt: TGTGCCAGCAGCTTGACTAGCGGGCATACCGGGGAGCTGTTTTTT; cdr3_aa: CASSLTSGHTGELFF
j_call: TRBJ2-1; d_call: -; clone_size: -; v_call: TRBV4-2; cdr3_nt: TGTGCCAGCAGCCAAGGGACATCCCTTTACAATGAGCAGTTCTTC; cdr3_aa: CASSQGTSLYNEQFF
j_call: TRBJ2-5; d_call: -; clone_size: once; v_call: TRBV24-1; cdr3_nt: TGTGCCACCAGTGATTCCGGGCAAGAGACCCAGTACTTC; cdr3_aa: CATSDSGQETQYF
j_call: TRBJ1-1; d_call: TRBD1; clone_size: -; v_call: TRBV30; cdr3_nt: TGTGCCTGGAGCCCACAGGGGTACACTGAAGCTTTCTTT; cdr3_aa: CAWSPQGYTEAFF
j_call: TRBJ1-5; d_call: -; clone_size: few; v_call: TRBV19; cdr3_nt: TGTGCCAGTAGTATCGTAGGGTCTGGCAATCAGCCCCAGCATTTT; cdr3_aa: CASSIVGSGNQPQHF
j_call: TRBJ2-7; d_call: -; clone_size: few; v_call: TRBV18; cdr3_nt: TGTGCCAGCTCACCTAGGGCAGGGTCCCACGAGCAGTACTTC; cdr3_aa: CASSPRAGSHEQYF
j_call: TRBJ2-7; d_call: -; clone_size: -; v_call: TRBV20-1; cdr3_nt: TGCAGTGTTAGCAACAGCTACGAGCAGTACTTC; cdr3_aa: CSVSNSYEQYF
j_call: TRBJ1-2; d_call: TRBD1; clone_size: -; v_call: TRBV24-1; cdr3_nt: TGTGCCACCAGTGACCCCCGACAGGGCCTCTATGGCTACACCTTC; cdr3_aa: CATSDPRQGLYGYTF
j_call: TRBJ2-1; d_call: -; clone_size: -; v_call: TRBV19; cdr3_nt: TGTGCCAGTAGTCGGGGCGGGAATTCCTACAATGAGCAGTTCTTC; cdr3_aa: CASSRGGNSYNEQFF
j_call: TRBJ1-1; d_call: TRBD1; clone_size: -; v_call: TRBV7-2; cdr3_nt: TGTGCCAGCAGCTCCGACAGGGGGCGGGGAGGGACTTTCTTT; cdr3_aa: CASSSDRGRGGTFF
j_call: TRBJ1-3; d_call: TRBD1; clone_size: few; v_call: TRBV5-6; cdr3_nt: TGTGCCAGCAATCACCCGCGGAGGGACAGGGCCGCTGGAAACACCATATATTTT; cdr3_aa: CASNHPRRDRAAGNTIYF
j_call: TRBJ1-6; d_call: -; clone_size: -; v_call: TRBV4-1; cdr3_nt: TGCGCCAGCAGCCCCGAGACTAGCTCCTATAATTCACCCCTCCACTTT; cdr3_aa: CASSPETSSYNSPLHF
j_call: TRBJ2-2; d_call: -; clone_size: -; v_call: TRBV12-3/TRBV12-4; cdr3_nt: TGTGCCAGCAGTTTCGGGCCCGGGGAGCTGTTTTTT; cdr3_aa: CASSFGPGELFF
j_call: TRBJ2-7; d_call: TRBD1; clone_size: -; v_call: TRBV18; cdr3_nt: TGTGCCAGCTCACCTCAATTGATCGCAGGGGGCCGCTACGAGCAGTACTTC; cdr3_aa: CASSPQLIAGGRYEQYF
j_call: TRBJ2-1; d_call: -; clone_size: -; v_call: TRBV14; cdr3_nt: TGTGCCAGCAGCCAAGCGGACAATGTGCAGTTCTTC; cdr3_aa: CASSQADNVQFF
j_call: TRBJ2-3; d_call: -; clone_size: -; v_call: TRBV7-2; cdr3_nt: TGTGCCAGCAGCTTAGGCCCCGGACAGCCTAGCACAGATACGCAGTATTTT; cdr3_aa: CASSLGPGQPSTDTQYF
j_call: TRBJ2-7; d_call: TRBD2; clone_size: -; v_call: TRBV5-1; cdr3_nt: TGCGCCAGCAGCTTGACTAGCGGTGCCTACGAGCAGTACTTC; cdr3_aa: CASSLTSGAYEQYF
j_call: TRBJ1-6; d_call: TRBD1; clone_size: -; v_call: TRBV19; cdr3_nt: TGTGCCAGTAGGCACATACAGGGGAATAATTCACCCCTCCACTTT; cdr3_aa: CASRHIQGNNSPLHF
j_call: TRBJ2-2; d_call: -; clone_size: many; v_call: TRBV5-1; cdr3_nt: TGCGCCAGCAGCTTGACAGTTAACACCGGGGAGCTGTTTTTT; cdr3_aa: CASSLTVNTGELFF
j_call: TRBJ1-2; d_call: -; clone_size: -; v_call: TRBV5-4; cdr3_nt: TGTGCCAGCGGCATCAGGGGTAACTATGGCTACACCTTC; cdr3_aa: CASGIRGNYGYTF
j_call: TRBJ1-2; d_call: -; clone_size: once; v_call: TRBV28; cdr3_nt: TGTGCCAGCAGTCCGACAGACAAATACTATGGCTACACCTTC; cdr3_aa: CASSPTDKYYGYTF
j_call: TRBJ1-2; d_call: TRBD1; clone_size: -; v_call: TRBV7-8; cdr3_nt: TGTGCCAGCAGCTTAAGGGAGGGGACAGATCGCTACACCTTC; cdr3_aa: CASSLREGTDRYTF
j_call: TRBJ1-5; d_call: TRBD1; clone_size: -; v_call: TRBV6-2/TRBV6-3; cdr3_nt: TGTGCCAGCAGCCCCAGGGGGGGTTCTAATCAGCCCCAGCATTTT; cdr3_aa: CASSPRGGSNQPQHF
j_call: TRBJ2-4; d_call: -; clone_size: few; v_call: TRBV28; cdr3_nt: TGTGCCAGCATCCCGACCGGAGCTGGAAACATTCAGTACTTC; cdr3_aa: CASIPTGAGNIQYF
j_call: TRBJ2-1; d_call: TRBD2; clone_size: -; v_call: TRBV6-4; cdr3_nt: TGTGCCAGCAGGGAGAGAATGGCGGGAGGACCCTCCTACAATGAGCAGTTCTTC; cdr3_aa: CASRERMAGGPSYNEQFF
j_call: TRBJ1-3; d_call: -; clone_size: -; v_call: TRBV6-5; cdr3_nt: TGTGCCAGCAGTTACTCTAGGGCCACTGGAAACACCATATATTTT; cdr3_aa: CASSYSRATGNTIYF
j_call: TRBJ2-7; d_call: TRBD1; clone_size: -; v_call: TRBV11-2; cdr3_nt: TGTGCCAGCACGACGGACAGGGGGCCTACCGAGCAGTACTTC; cdr3_aa: CASTTDRGPTEQYF
j_call: TRBJ1-5; d_call: TRBD1; clone_size: -; v_call: TRBV15; cdr3_nt: TGTGCCACCAGCAGGGGGGTAGCAGGGGGCTACGGTCAGCCCCAGCATTTT; cdr3_aa: CATSRGVAGGYGQPQHF